The clone carrying this T cell receptor (beta chain) showed up just a few times. Antigen specificity is unknown. The data belong to a study of T cells in localized non-small cell lung cancer. Data came from immunoSEQ multiplex PCR; TCRdb stores just in-frame clones and leaves some out. The sample has around 2,400 clones, approximately 25% seen once. Germline values: CDR1 LNHDA, CDR2 SQIVND (reference sequence). Between the trimmed V and J ends, which lost 5 bases and 5 bases, there was a span of 10 bases. The CDR3 runs to 14 residues. Study conclusions and caveats: It was uninvolved adjacent lung that showed the highest T cell clonality, exceeding tumor. Sequencing was restricted to one tumor region; therefore, heterogeneity remains possible.

The sequencing here drew on lung tumor tissue, taken before any cancer treatment. This receptor was taken from a female donor aged 60 or older with stage I lung adenocarcinoma. The chain is built from TRBV19 and TRBJ1-6; the D is unclear. In nucleotides, the CDR3 is TGTGCCAGTAGTGACCGGGGTGATAATTCACCCCTCCACTTT. Its protein product is CASSDRGDNSPLHF.